The T cell receptor (beta chain) under discussion was sequenced for a study of control samples from healthy donors and cancer patients. The protocol was immunoSEQ multiplex PCR, while the TCRdb copy is restricted to in-frame clones and leaves out a portion. The sample lists some 120,000 clones; roughly 84% were seen once. The germline V and J ends were trimmed by 2 bases and 5 bases, with 6 bases remaining between them. This CDR3 region has 12 residues. Per germline, CDR1 SGHAT and CDR2 FQNNGV. The J gene is TRBJ1-1, the V gene TRBV11-2; D is uncertain. The sequence was collected from a man aged 35 to 55 in good health. Sequencing was carried out using blood. The CDR3, as DNA: TGTGCCAGCAGCTTATTAGGGACTGAAGCTTTCTTT. Protein: CASSLLGTEAFF. The whole variable domain, remainder taken from reference TRBV11-2 and TRBJ1-1, is EAGVAQSPRYKIIEKRQSVAFWCNPISGHATLYWYQQILGQGPKLLIQFQNNGVVDDSQLPKDRFSAERLKGVDSTLKIQPAKLEDSAVYLCASSLLGTEAFFGQGTRLTVV.